This passage covers 21 T cell receptor beta chains from one sample sequenced in a study of blood T cell repertoires in COVID-19. Data came from immunoSEQ multiplex PCR; TCRdb stores just in-frame clones and leaves some out. Here the sample spans 350,000 to 450,000 clones, 89% being singletons. The sample comprised peripheral blood. These receptors all stem from a woman between 40 and 50 years old with COVID-19, enrolled during active disease.

The rearrangement links TRBV7-2 to TRBJ2-2, with D uncertain. The CDR3 totals 14 residues. The V end was cut by 1 base, the J end by 7 bases, with 10 bases between. In germline, CDR1 is SGHTA, CDR2 FQGNSA. In DNA form, the CDR3 reads TGTGCCAGCAGCTTAGAGTCGCGGTTCGGGGAGCTGTTTTTT. Its translation is CASSLESRFGELFF.

The rearrangement links TRBV9 to TRBJ2-1; TRBD2 aligns across 9 bases. CDR1 and CDR2 (germline): SGDLS, YYNGEE. This CDR3 is built from 15 residues. V shed 0 bases and J 10 bases; nucleotides not matched to a gene: 8. In DNA form, the CDR3 reads TGTGCCAGCAGCGTAGATCCCACTAGCGGGTGGGAGCAGTTCTTC. Its translation: CASSVDPTSGWEQFF.

The chain links TRBV7-2 to TRBJ1-2, with 7 positions matching TRBD1. The V gene's germline CDR1 is SGHTA and CDR2 FQGNSA. V dropped 5 bases and J dropped 4; count of bases not matched to a gene: 10. The CDR3 is 15 amino acids. The CDR3 sequence is CASSPLGQYFYGYTF. The CDR3 DNA reads TGTGCCAGCAGCCCCCTGGGACAGTACTTCTATGGCTACACCTTC.

This clone was observed once. V is TRBV27 and J is TRBJ2-7; TRBD2 matches 8 bases. The CDR3 contains 16 residues. After removal of 6 bases from V and 0 bases from J, the junction contained 10 bases not matched to a gene. Germline lookup yields CDR1 MNHEY and CDR2 SMNVEV (reference sequence). The CDR3 loop is CASSLNLAGSSYEQYF. CDR3 DNA sequence: TGTGCCAGCAGCTTGAACTTAGCGGGGAGCTCCTACGAGCAGTACTTC.

The J gene is TRBJ1-5, the V gene TRBV27; 8 bases are a match to TRBD1. The CDR3 length is 15 residues. From germline, CDR1 is MNHEY and CDR2 SMNVEV (reference sequence). V lost 5 bases and J lost 7; bases outside the gene matches: 10. As DNA, the CDR3 is TGTGCCAGCAGTAAGGACAGGGCTAAGCAACAGCCCCAGCATTTT. Protein product: CASSKDRAKQQPQHF.

This clone was seen more than once but under ten times. V is TRBV5-1 and J is TRBJ2-3; D remains unclear. This CDR3 comprises 13 residues. Trimming cost V 4 bases and J 0 bases, with 6 bases left between them. Germline CDR1 reads SGHRS; CDR2 reads YFSETQ. CDR3 sequence reads: CASSPLSTDTQYF. The CDR3 DNA follows: TGCGCCAGCAGCCCGTTGAGCACAGATACGCAGTATTTT.

V is TRBV5-4 and J is TRBJ2-5; 7 bases fit TRBD2. This CDR3 spans 14 amino acids. Trimming took 2 bases from V and 1 from J; bases not matched to a gene: 2. Germline lookup yields CDR1 SGHNT and CDR2 YYREEE (reference sequence). The CDR3: CASSLAGSQETQYF. The CDR3 DNA reads TGTGCCAGCAGCTTAGCGGGGAGCCAAGAGACCCAGTACTTC.

This sequence joins TRBV5-4 and TRBJ2-2; 9 nucleotides match TRBD2. The CDR3 is 15 residues long. J gave up 4 bases and V 2 bases, and 3 bases lay outside the gene matches. From germline, CDR1 is SGHNT and CDR2 YYREEE (reference sequence). The CDR3 loop reads CASSFSGRGTGELFF. The CDR3 coding sequence is TGTGCCAGCAGCTTTAGCGGGAGAGGCACCGGGGAGCTGTTTTTT.

The rearrangement uses TRBV18 and TRBJ2-1; tentative D call: TRBD1 (5 bases). The CDR3 covers 15 residues. The germline gives CDR1 KGHSH, CDR2 LQKENI. The ends were cut back, 7 bases at V and 7 bases at J, with 20 bases in the middle. The CDR3 spells CASFHQPGPRNEQFF. The CDR3 DNA follows: TGTGCCAGCTTTCACCAACCAGGGCCGCGGAATGAGCAGTTCTTC. The whole variable domain, filled in from reference TRBV18 and TRBJ2-1, reads NAGVMQNPRHLVRRRGQEARLRCSPMKGHSHVYWYRQLPEEGLKFMVYLQKENIIDESGMPKERFSAEFPKEGPSILRIQQVVRGDSAAYFCASFHQPGPRNEQFFGPGTRLTVL.

This clone was picked up a small number of times. The sample carries other DNA sequences with the same CDR3. The rearrangement joins TRBV11-3 to TRBJ2-7; tentatively, D is TRBD1 (6 bases). CDR1 and CDR2 (germline): SGHNT, YENEEA. Trimming stripped 5 bases from V and 4 bases from J, with 15 bases between. The CDR3 totals 14 residues. The CDR3 protein is CASSLTGKAYEQYF. The CDR3, as DNA: TGTGCCAGCAGCCTCACAGGGAAGGCGTACGAGCAGTACTTC.

The V gene is TRBV3-1 (or the pseudogene TRBV3-2), the J gene TRBJ2-5, with a possible D match to TRBD1 (6 bases). Germline V gene sequence: CDR1 LGHDT, CDR2 YNNKEL (reference sequence). The ends were cut back, 3 bases at V and 5 bases at J, with 16 bases in the middle. This CDR3 is built from 15 residues. The CDR3 sequence is CASSHSNRVRETQYF. CDR3 DNA: TGTGCCAGCAGCCATAGCAACAGGGTTCGGGAGACCCAGTACTTC.

This clone was detected once. The chain carries TRBV7-8 and TRBJ1-2, with D tentatively TRBD1 (6 bases). Trimming cost V 1 base and J 4 bases, with 10 bases left between them. CDR3 length equals 14 residues. Germline values: CDR1 SGHVS, CDR2 FQNEAQ. CDR3 protein: CASSLGGHSYGYTF. The CDR3 bases are TGTGCCAGCAGCTTAGGGGGGCATAGCTATGGCTACACCTTC.

The chain employs TRBV27 and TRBJ1-1; D perhaps matches TRBD1 (6 bases). CDR3 length: 16 amino acids. With 0 bases removed from V and 7 bases from J, the gap between germline ends came to 18 bases. CDR1 and CDR2 from the germline V gene are MNHEY and SMNVEV (reference sequence). Here the CDR3 reads CASSLSYQPGECEAFF. The CDR3 nucleotides read TGTGCCAGCAGTTTATCCTACCAACCAGGGGAATGTGAAGCTTTCTTT.

The count of this clone is one. The CDR3 nucleotides read TGTGCCAGCAGCTTAACTGCACGGCAGCCCCAGCATTTT. It translates to CASSLTARQPQHF. The chain carries TRBV11-2 and TRBJ1-5; D gene unclear. The V gene lost 2 bases and the J gene lost 7 bases, with 9 bases spanning the gap. The CDR3 is 13 residues long. Germline V gene lookup returns CDR1 SGHAT and CDR2 FQNNGV.

The gene calls are TRBV6-2 or TRBV6-3 and TRBJ1-6, with D possibly matching TRBD1 (5 bases). This CDR3 comprises 18 residues. Germline CDR1 and CDR2: MNHEY and SVGEGT. The germline V and J ends were trimmed by 2 bases and 7 bases, with 21 bases remaining between them. The CDR3 sequence is CASSYDLNFVRENSPLHF. In DNA, the CDR3 is TGTGCCAGCAGTTACGACCTGAATTTCGTCAGGGAAAATTCACCCCTCCACTTT.

V usage is TRBV11-3 and J usage is TRBJ1-6, with TRBD1 matching 9 bases. J gave up 5 bases and V 6 bases, and 8 bases lay outside the gene matches. CDR1 SGHNT and CDR2 YENEEA come from the germline V gene. This CDR3 spans 16 amino acids. CDR3 region: CASRSDRGIHNSPLHF. CDR3 bases: TGTGCCAGCAGATCAGACAGGGGGATACATAATTCACCCCTCCACTTT.

This chain joins TRBV12-3 or TRBV12-4 and TRBJ1-2, with a tentative D call TRBD1 (5 bases). This CDR3 comprises 13 residues. The ends were cut back, 6 bases at V and 6 bases at J, with 14 bases in the middle. CDR3 DNA sequence: TGTGCCAGCAGCCAGACATGGGGCGATGGCTACACCTTC. Amino acid sequence: CASSQTWGDGYTF.

This clone was picked up one time. The chain recombines TRBV24-1 with TRBJ2-1; the match to TRBD1 covers 7 bases. The CDR3 sequence is 17 residues long. Trimming took 4 bases from V and 0 from J; bases not matched to a gene: 8. Germline CDR1 is KGHDR and CDR2 is SFDVKD. CDR3 residues: CATSDPGQPSSYNEQFF. CDR3 nucleotides: TGTGCCACCAGTGACCCGGGACAGCCGAGCTCCTACAATGAGCAGTTCTTC.

V and J are TRBV7-2 and TRBJ2-7; possibly TRBD1 for D (6 bases). CDR1 and CDR2 (germline): SGHTA, FQGNSA. This CDR3 is 15 amino acids long. Trimming took 3 bases from V and 4 from J, leaving 16 bases between them. CDR3 in DNA: TGTGCCAGCAGCTTGGGGGCAGGGGCAAGGTACGAGCAGTACTTC. It codes for CASSLGAGARYEQYF.

As to this clone: One junction end disagrees with the germline gene, perhaps due to a read error. This rearrangement joins TRBV29-1 to TRBJ2-5, with TRBD2 matching over 8 bases. This CDR3 is built from 12 residues. Germline V gene lookup returns CDR1 SQVTM and CDR2 ANQGSEA. CDR3 DNA: TGCAGTGTTGCGGGGGGTGAGGAGACCCAGTACTTC. This sequence encodes CSVAGGEETQYF.

The chain links TRBV28 to TRBJ2-6; D perhaps matches TRBD1 (5 bases). The germline CDR1 and CDR2 sequences are MDHEN and SYDVKM. The V gene lost 5 bases and the J gene lost 1 base, with 15 bases spanning the gap. CDR3 length: 17 amino acids. The CDR3 sequence: CASSVPQGLSGANVLTF. The CDR3 region has the DNA TGTGCCAGCAGTGTACCCCAGGGATTGTCTGGGGCCAACGTCCTGACTTTC.